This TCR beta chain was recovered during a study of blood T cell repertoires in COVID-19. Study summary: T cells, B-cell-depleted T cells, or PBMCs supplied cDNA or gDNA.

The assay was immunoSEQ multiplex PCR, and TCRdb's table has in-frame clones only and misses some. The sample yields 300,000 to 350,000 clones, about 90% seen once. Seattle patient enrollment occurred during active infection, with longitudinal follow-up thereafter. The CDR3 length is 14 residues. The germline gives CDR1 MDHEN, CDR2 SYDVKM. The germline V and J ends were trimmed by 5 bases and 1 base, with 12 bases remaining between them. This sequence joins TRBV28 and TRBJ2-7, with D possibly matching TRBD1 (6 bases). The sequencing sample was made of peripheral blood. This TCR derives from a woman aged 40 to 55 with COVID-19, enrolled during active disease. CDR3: CASSPPDRSYEQYF. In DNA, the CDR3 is TGTGCCAGCAGTCCCCCCGACAGGTCCTACGAGCAGTACTTC.